The clone carrying this T cell receptor beta chain is classed as medium-sized (0.01 to 0.1%). The antigen is undetermined. The data belong to a study of spatial heterogeneity in lung cancer. Study findings and constraints: Tumor mutation counts were tracked by expanded intratumoral alpha and beta TCR counts.

Indicated time point: sample taken at primary tumor resection. TCRdb re-called the 5' RACE reads with MiXCR, one entry per CDR3 protein. The sample lists over a thousand distinct CDR3 sequences; about 12% were seen once. With 5 bases removed from V and 3 bases from J, the gap between germline ends came to 11 bases. The CDR3 is 13 residues long. Germline loops: CDR1 SGHVS, CDR2 FNYEAQ. Sequences were derived from lung tumor tissue, sampled at surgery. This chain links TRBV7-6 with TRBJ2-7, with D tentatively TRBD1 or TRBD2 (5 bases each). This clonotype was obtained from a male donor with early-stage non-small cell lung cancer. In nucleotides, the CDR3 is TGTGCCAGCAGCCCGGGACCGAACTACGAGCAGTACTTC. Encoded protein: CASSPGPNYEQYF.